This TCR beta chain was sequenced for a study of post-analysis software for immune sequencing data. The CDR3 spans 17 residues. J lost 3 bases, V lost 0 bases, and 8 bases had no gene match. Per the germline V gene, CDR1 is ENHRY and CDR2 is SYGVKD. Presence of unique molecular identifiers characterized the TCR beta cDNA libraries. TCRdb reprocessed the PCR reads with MiXCR, giving one entry per CDR3 protein. The sample yields 750,000 to 950,000 distinct CDR3 sequences, about half seen once. This clonotype was observed a few times. The antigen is undetermined. Notes on the study in general: Roughly five TRBV segments were more frequent in patients than controls; TRBV5-6, TRBV5-1 and TRBV20-1 belonged to this group.

This clonotype was obtained from a girl aged 10-17 years with multiple sclerosis. The sequencing input was blood. V usage is TRBV10-3 and J usage is TRBJ2-1; 7 bases agree with TRBD1. This CDR3 is CAISESLRQGLYNEQFF. The CDR3 nucleotides are TGTGCCATCAGTGAGTCGCTTCGACAGGGCCTCTACAATGAGCAGTTCTTC.